The sequence of this T cell receptor beta chain was determined in a study of blood T cell repertoires in COVID-19. CDR3 size: 16 residues. V lost 0 bases, J lost 6 bases, and 9 bases stayed unmatched. CDR1 is SGHNT and CDR2 is YYREEE in the germline V gene (reference sequence). Repertoires were generated with immunoSEQ multiplex PCR, while TCRdb's copy carries only in-frame clones and drops some. The sample has 40,000 to 45,000 clones, 70% to 90% seen once. This rearrangement joins TRBV5-4 to TRBJ2-3; the match to TRBD2 covers 8 bases. The sequenced sample was peripheral blood. The clonotype comes from a human donor in a cohort sampled during active COVID-19. The CDR3 sequence is CASSLGAGLAGDTQYF. The CDR3 DNA reads as TGTGCCAGCAGCTTGGGGGCTGGACTAGCAGGTGATACGCAGTATTTT.